One and the same sample provided the 15 T cell receptor beta chains below, sequenced in a study of identical twins. Each CDR3 protein gets one entry after TCRdb re-called the 5' RACE reads with MiXCR. The table lists roughly 1.6 million distinct CDR3 sequences, around 33% of them singletons. The sample consisted of cord blood. The source of these receptors is a newborn girl in good health.

J is TRBJ2-7 and V is TRBV2; 7 nucleotides match TRBD1. Germline lookup yields CDR1 SNHLY and CDR2 FYNNEI. The CDR3 covers 13 residues. The V gene end was trimmed by 6 bases and the J gene end by 7 bases; junction bases not matched to a gene: 9. CDR3 coding DNA: TGTGCCAGCAGGGCCGTGGACAGGAAGGAGCAGTACTTC. Amino acid sequence: CASRAVDRKEQYF.

This chain joins TRBV25-1 and TRBJ2-7, with 9 bases lining up with TRBD1. CDR1 is MGHDK and CDR2 is SYGVNS in the germline V gene. The CDR3 is 16 residues long. V dropped 1 base and J dropped 5; count of bases not matched to a gene: 9. CDR3 bases: TGTGCCAGCAGTGAATTTGTGGGACAGGGCCACAACGAGCAGTACTTC. Protein: CASSEFVGQGHNEQYF.

This clonotype was detected only once. V gene TRBV12-3 or TRBV12-4 combines with J gene TRBJ1-4; a possible D gene is TRBD1 (6 bases). This CDR3 comprises 18 residues. The V end was cut by 2 bases, the J end by 0 bases, with 16 bases between. In DNA, the CDR3 is TGTGCCAGCAGTTTAATTGGGGGGGGCGCGTCAACTAATGAAAAACTGTTTTTT. Protein sequence: CASSLIGGGASTNEKLFF.

The chain uses TRBV4-2 and TRBJ2-7; 7 nucleotides match TRBD2. Trimming took 0 bases from V and 7 from J; bases not matched to a gene: 18. The CDR3 has 18 amino acids. Germline CDR1 LGHNA, CDR2 YNFKEQ. DNA for the CDR3: TGTGCCAGCAGCCAAGATTCCCTTTGGGCTAGCGGCCACAATGAGCAGTACTTC. Translating gives CASSQDSLWASGHNEQYF.

A few counts support this clonotype. The CDR3 DNA reads as TGTGCCAGCAGTTACGCACCGGGACAGGGTTACGAGCAGTACTTC. Residues: CASSYAPGQGYEQYF. This sequence joins TRBV6-5 and TRBJ2-5, with TRBD1 matching over 9 bases. The J call may be faulty, since TRBJ2-7 better matches the DNA end. This CDR3 is built from 15 residues. Germline V gives CDR1 MNHEY, CDR2 SVGAGI.

V gene TRBV5-1 combines with J gene TRBJ2-7; a possible D gene is TRBD1 (6 bases). The CDR3 contains 17 residues. The germline gives CDR1 SGHRS, CDR2 YFSETQ. V was cut by 1 base and J by 4 bases, with 21 bases left in between. The CDR3 region has the DNA TGCGCCAGCAGCTTGTCCTATAGGACAGCTTCTCGTTACGAGCAGTACTTC. As protein: CASSLSYRTASRYEQYF.

A few counts support this clonotype. V is TRBV6-5 and J is TRBJ2-3; D remains unclear. This CDR3 region has 14 residues. Per the germline V gene, CDR1 is MNHEY and CDR2 is SVGAGI. With 2 bases removed from V and 2 bases from J, the gap between germline ends came to 8 bases. CDR3 DNA: TGTGCCAGCAGTTACGCGGCCCTCACAGATACGCAGTATTTT. Encoded protein: CASSYAALTDTQYF.

This clonotype was seen a few times. V usage is TRBV20-1 and J usage is TRBJ1-2, with TRBD1 matching over 8 bases. CDR3 length equals 14 residues. Losses at the gene ends were 3 bases for V and 2 bases for J; bases not matched to a gene: 5. Germline CDR1 and CDR2: DFQATT and SNEGSKA (reference sequence). This CDR3 is CSASQGARNYGYTF. In nucleotides, the CDR3 is TGCAGTGCTAGCCAGGGGGCGCGGAACTATGGCTACACCTTC.

The V and J genes are TRBV14 and TRBJ1-1; D unresolved. The V end lost 0 bases, the J end lost 1 base, and 15 bases lay between the germline ends. The CDR3 consists of 17 residues. Germline CDR1 reads SGHDN; CDR2 reads FVKESK. The CDR3 DNA sequence: TGTGCCAGCAGCCAAGAGGGAGCTCGCGGGTGGAACACTGAAGCTTTCTTT. Its translation: CASSQEGARGWNTEAFF. Using reference TRBV14 and TRBJ1-1 for the parts outside the CDR3, the full variable domain is EAGVTQFPSHSVIEKGQTVTLRCDPISGHDNLYWYRRVMGKEIKFLLHFVKESKQDESGMPNNRFLAERTGGTYSTLKVQPAELEDSGVYFCASSQEGARGWNTEAFFGQGTRLTVV.

This sequence joins TRBV28 and TRBJ1-6; D might be TRBD1 (6 bases). The V end was cut by 5 bases, the J end by 4 bases, with 15 bases between. Germline V gene data show CDR1 as MDHEN and CDR2 as SYDVKM. The CDR3 extends over 16 amino acids. This CDR3 is CASSHRQGLYNSPLHF. The CDR3 bases are TGTGCCAGCAGTCACCGGCAGGGGCTGTATAATTCACCCCTCCACTTT.

Points on this clonotype: At one of its ends the junction is not consistent with the germline gene, which may arise from a read error. The chain couples TRBV6-5 to TRBJ2-7, with 10 bases fitting TRBD1. Germline V lookup: CDR1 MNHEY, CDR2 SVGAGI. The CDR3 has 17 residues. CDR3 amino acids: CASSYFGRDRGTYGQYF. The CDR3 coding sequence is TGTGCCAGCAGTTACTTTGGGCGGGACAGGGGTACCTACGGGCAGTACTTC.

The genes are TRBV4-2 and TRBJ1-1, with D unclear. V was trimmed by 0 bases and J by 3 bases, leaving 14 bases between them. Germline CDR1 and CDR2: LGHNA and YNFKEQ. The CDR3 is made up of 16 amino acids. DNA for the CDR3: TGTGCCAGCAGCCAAGAACGGGGAGGGCGGGACACTGAAGCTTTCTTT. This gives the protein CASSQERGGRDTEAFF.

V gene TRBV7-9 combines with J gene TRBJ2-7; D call uncertain. Trimming cost V 3 bases and J 2 bases, with 11 bases left between them. Germline CDR1 SEHNR, CDR2 FQNEAQ (reference sequence). The CDR3 length is 14 residues. CDR3 coding DNA: TGTGCCAGCAGCTTGGGCGCCCAGACCTACGAGCAGTACTTC. Encoded protein: CASSLGAQTYEQYF. The variable domain in full, completed from reference TRBV7-9 and TRBJ2-7, reads DTGVSQNPRHKITKRGQNVTFRCDPISEHNRLYWYRQTLGQGPEFLTYFQNEAQLEKSRLLSDRFSAERPKGSFSTLEIQRTEQGDSAMYLCASSLGAQTYEQYFGPGTRLTVT.

This clonotype has only a few counts. The chain uses TRBV5-1 and TRBJ1-1; perhaps TRBD1 as D (5 bases). The CDR3 is 14 amino acids. CDR1 and CDR2 from the germline V gene are SGHRS and YFSETQ. V dropped 5 bases and J dropped 2 bases, with 13 bases sitting between them. The CDR3 DNA reads as TGCGCCAGCAGGAGACAGACCCAAAACACTGAAGCTTTCTTT. Translation: CASRRQTQNTEAFF.

This clonotype was seen a few times. The CDR3, as DNA: TGCAGTGCTAGAGATGTTGGTAGCGGCAATGAGCAGTACTTC. Translated, it gives CSARDVGSGNEQYF. This sequence joins TRBV20-1 and TRBJ2-5, with D possibly being TRBD2 (6 bases). There are 14 residues in the CDR3. The germline V and J ends were trimmed by 0 bases and 11 bases, with 19 bases remaining between them. Germline-derived CDR1 and CDR2 are DFQATT and SNEGSKA (reference sequence).